Listed below are T cell receptor beta chains from one sample, sequenced in a study of blood T cells in healthy people across ages. TCRdb re-analysed the 5' RACE reads in MiXCR, keeping a single row per CDR3 protein. The sample yields about 1 million distinct CDR3 sequences, 40% to 55% seen once. What was sequenced was blood. The origin of the receptors is an older woman in good health. Both conserved end residues are trimmed from each CDR3.

v_gene	j_gene	CDR3aa
TRBV14	TRBJ1-6	ASSALAGISWNSPLH
TRBV7-8	TRBJ2-7	ASSPVAESYEQY
TRBV20-1	TRBJ2-5	SAPRLATNNEQY
TRBV12-3/TRBV12-4	TRBJ2-5	ASSFSAEQETQY
TRBV12-3/TRBV12-4	TRBJ2-5	ASSYGTDTQETQY
TRBV15	TRBJ2-5	ATSRAQETQY
TRBV11-2	TRBJ1-4	ASSRGQTSTNEKLF
TRBV2	TRBJ2-3	ASSELVRVTAFSTDTQY
TRBV9	TRBJ2-1	ASSTGGRYNEQF
TRBV6-5	TRBJ2-1	ASSYSTGQGYNEQF
TRBV12-3/TRBV12-4	TRBJ1-2	ASTVDRDDYGYT
TRBV20-1	TRBJ2-4	SAPLVGGAKNIQY
TRBV2	TRBJ1-5	ASSENTNQPQH
TRBV2	TRBJ1-2	ASSDFQGVRLGYGYT
TRBV21-1	-	AGTLAAFYEQY
TRBV12-3/TRBV12-4	TRBJ2-3	ASNPLAELTDTQY
TRBV9	TRBJ1-1	ASSPSGSDKAF
TRBV29-1	TRBJ2-7	SVRSGGGEQY